This is a list of T cell receptor beta chains from one sample in a study of blood T cell repertoires in COVID-19. The table came from immunoSEQ multiplex PCR; TCRdb's copy has only in-frame clones and leaves some out. The sample consists of about 150,000 clones, 85% of them appearing once. Source material: peripheral blood. The receptors stem from an older woman with COVID-19, enrolled during active disease. CDR3s leave out the opening cysteine and the closing phenylalanine or tryptophan.

v_gene,j_gene,CDR3aa
TRBV6-2/TRBV6-3,TRBJ1-6,ASSLYSYNSPLH
TRBV7-2,TRBJ2-1,ASSLARQGNEQF
TRBV27,TRBJ2-1,ASSLSRGKGDEQF
TRBV30,TRBJ1-1,AWSLNTEAF
TRBV3-1/TRBV3-2,TRBJ1-1,ASSPHRGRTEAF
TRBV5-1,TRBJ1-2,ASSSGTPNYGYT
TRBV29-1,TRBJ2-1,SAPSRGMGYNEQF
TRBV5-1,TRBJ1-2,ASNRSPGNYGYT
TRBV6-5,TRBJ2-7,ASTGTVPYEQY
TRBV5-1,TRBJ1-1,ASSRETGPNTEAF
TRBV5-1,TRBJ1-1,ASSLQGDTEAF
TRBV9,TRBJ1-6,ASSGQQGALNSPLH
TRBV11-2,TRBJ2-7,ASTYRDSSYEQY
TRBV19,TRBJ1-1,ASSIDLDSLNTEAF
TRBV6-1,TRBJ2-3,ASSEAGGRTDTQY
TRBV5-4,TRBJ1-5,ASSLGGQGGDQPQH
TRBV27,TRBJ2-3,ASSLSGGASGSYTDTQY
TRBV29-1,TRBJ1-1,SVRGGSTEAF
TRBV29-1,TRBJ1-1,SEAYDTEAF
TRBV12-3/TRBV12-4,TRBJ2-1,ATTSGGYNEQF
TRBV6-5,TRBJ2-1,ASSLRDFNNEQF
TRBV7-9,TRBJ1-5,ASSSTGTVRNQPQH